Shown below are 15 T cell receptor beta chains from a single sample sequenced in a study of T cells after yellow fever vaccination. TCRdb reprocessed the 5' RACE reads with MiXCR, giving one entry per CDR3 protein. The sample includes under 700,000 distinct CDR3 sequences, approximately 16% of them seen just once. The input for sequencing was PBMCs, taken more than 4 days after the first yellow fever vaccination. These receptors were obtained from a young man who received the YFV17D yellow fever vaccine.

The sample holds a few counts of this clonotype. The chain has TRBV13 and TRBJ1-3; 7 positions agree with TRBD1. V gave up 5 bases and J gave up 2 bases; unmatched junction bases: 9. Germline values: CDR1 PRHDT, CDR2 FYEKMQ (reference sequence). This CDR3 contains 16 residues. The CDR3 protein is CASSLELDRAGNTIYF. CDR3 bases: TGTGCCAGCAGCCTAGAACTCGACAGGGCTGGAAACACCATATATTTT.

This clonotype was counted a few times. V gene TRBV4-2 combines with J gene TRBJ2-5; no clear D gene. CDR3 length: 14 residues. V dropped 0 bases and J dropped 6 bases, with 11 bases sitting between them. Germline assignment: CDR1 LGHNA and CDR2 YNFKEQ. The CDR3 protein is CASSQDPYLQTQYF. The CDR3 bases are TGTGCCAGCAGCCAAGACCCCTATCTTCAGACCCAGTACTTC.

The rearrangement uses TRBV7-3 and TRBJ2-3; the D gene is possibly TRBD2 (5 bases). This CDR3 has 16 amino acids. V was cut by 5 bases and J by 0 bases, with 15 bases left in between. Germline assignment: CDR1 SGHTA and CDR2 FQGTGA. The CDR3 nucleotides read TGTGCCAGCAGCCTAGTGCCGACTACTAGCACAGATACGCAGTATTTT. Its protein product is CASSLVPTTSTDTQYF. The full variable domain, rest sourced from reference TRBV7-3 and TRBJ2-3, is GAGVSQTPSNKVTEKGKYVELRCDPISGHTALYWYRQSLGQGPEFLIYFQGTGAADDSGLPNDRFFAVRPEGSVSTLKIQRTERGDSAVYLCASSLVPTTSTDTQYFGPGTRLTVL.

The chain has TRBV12-3 or TRBV12-4 and TRBJ2-3; 10 positions agree with TRBD2. With V trimmed by 5 bases and J by 2 bases, 4 bases remained unmatched. This CDR3 is built from 15 residues. The CDR3 sequence is CASSQLAGVTDTQYF. CDR3 DNA sequence: TGTGCCAGCAGTCAGCTAGCGGGGGTCACAGATACGCAGTATTTT.

The chain carries TRBV5-1 and TRBJ2-2; D tentatively fits TRBD1 or TRBD2 (5 bases each). The CDR3 runs to 14 residues. The V gene's germline CDR1 is SGHRS and CDR2 YFSETQ. Trimming took off 4 bases at V and 6 bases at J, with 13 bases between the two ends. The CDR3 coding sequence is TGCGCCAGCAGCAGTTCCGGGACCCCCGGGGAGCTGTTTTTT. Its protein product is CASSSSGTPGELFF.

The J gene is TRBJ1-5, the V gene TRBV29-1; the match to TRBD1 covers 7 bases. With V trimmed by 4 bases and J by 3 bases, 6 bases remained unmatched. Germline CDR1 reads SQVTM; CDR2 reads ANQGSEA. The CDR3 sequence is 14 residues long. The CDR3 coding sequence is TGCAGCGTTGCCGCCGGGACAGACAATCAGCCCCAGCATTTT. Protein: CSVAAGTDNQPQHF.

This clonotype turned up a few times. V usage is TRBV7-9 and J usage is TRBJ1-5; 8 bases line up with TRBD1. V shed 1 base and J 10 bases; nucleotides not matched to a gene: 6. From germline, CDR1 is SEHNR and CDR2 FQNEAQ (reference sequence). The CDR3 extends over 14 amino acids. CDR3 region: CASSLDSRGPPQHF. The CDR3 coding sequence is TGTGCCAGCAGCTTAGATTCCAGGGGGCCCCCCCAGCATTTT. Drawing the rest from reference TRBV7-9 and TRBJ1-5, the complete variable domain is DTGVSQNPRHKITKRGQNVTFRCDPISEHNRLYWYRQTLGQGPEFLTYFQNEAQLEKSRLLSDRFSAERPKGSFSTLEIQRTEQGDSAMYLCASSLDSRGPPQHFGDGTRLSIL.

The chain recombines TRBV5-5 with TRBJ2-7, with D possibly called TRBD1 or TRBD2 (6 bases each). The CDR3 has 15 amino acids. Trimming took off 7 bases at V and 9 bases at J, with 26 bases between the two ends. Germline CDR1 reads SGHKS; CDR2 reads YYEKEE (reference sequence). This chain's CDR3 is CASGGTPRFGEGQYF. DNA for the CDR3: TGTGCCAGCGGCGGGACACCCCGTTTTGGTGAAGGGCAGTACTTC.

This sequence joins TRBV7-2 and TRBJ1-5; D might be TRBD1 (6 bases). Germline V CDR1 and CDR2: SGHTA, FQGNSA. This CDR3 contains 14 residues. Trimming pared 5 bases from V and 5 bases from J, leaving 13 bases between. The chain's CDR3 is CASSPMGAHQPQHF. The DNA for the CDR3 is TGTGCCAGCAGCCCTATGGGGGCTCATCAGCCCCAGCATTTT.

This clonotype was counted at least ten times. Here the CDR3 DNA reads TGTGCCAGCAGCGTCTCGGGGGACACTGAAGCTTTCTTT. As protein: CASSVSGDTEAFF. This chain joins TRBV7-3 and TRBJ1-1; possibly TRBD1 for D (5 bases). Trimming removed 5 bases from V and 3 bases from J, with 10 bases in between. The CDR3 contains 13 residues. Germline-derived CDR1 and CDR2 are SGHTA and FQGTGA.

This clonotype was picked up a small number of times. The chain joins TRBV4-3 to TRBJ2-7, with 10 bases matching TRBD1. The germline V gene encodes CDR1 LGHNA and CDR2 YSLEER. The CDR3 consists of 19 residues. J gave up 0 bases and V 0 bases, and 11 bases lay outside the gene matches. The CDR3 DNA sequence: TGCGCCAGCAGCCAAGAAGGGACAGGGGTCCCTTCCCGCTCCTACGAGCAGTACTTC. Protein product: CASSQEGTGVPSRSYEQYF.

J is TRBJ1-4 and V is TRBV5-1, with D hard to call. The germline V gene has CDR1 SGHRS and CDR2 YFSETQ. The CDR3 has 14 residues. Trimming took off 1 base at V and 4 bases at J, with 8 bases between the two ends. This CDR3 reads CASSLIGSNEKLFF. CDR3 in DNA: TGCGCCAGCAGCTTGATAGGGAGTAATGAAAAACTGTTTTTT.

This clonotype was found a few times. The chain couples TRBV12-3 or TRBV12-4 to TRBJ2-5; 7 bases are a match to TRBD2. J gave up 9 bases and V 3 bases, and 7 bases lay outside the gene matches. The CDR3 runs 13 residues. This CDR3 is CASSFGLAAAQYF. The CDR3 DNA is TGTGCCAGCAGTTTTGGGCTAGCGGCGGCCCAGTACTTC.

This rearrangement joins TRBV20-1 to TRBJ2-5, with D tentatively TRBD1 (6 bases). The CDR3 contains 13 residues. CDR1 and CDR2 from the germline V gene are DFQATT and SNEGSKA (reference sequence). V was cut by 5 bases and J by 1 base, with 11 bases left in between. CDR3 sequence: CSAGRTVQETQYF. For the CDR3, the DNA is TGCAGTGCTGGTAGGACAGTCCAAGAGACCCAGTACTTC.

The rearrangement joins TRBV5-5 to TRBJ1-5, with 9 bases fitting TRBD1. The J segment lost 4 bases and the V segment lost 0 bases, leaving 11 bases of the junction unmatched. The germline V gene has CDR1 SGHKS and CDR2 YYEKEE (reference sequence). This CDR3 is 18 amino acids long. CDR3 protein: CASSLGTGAPRGNQPQHF. In DNA, the CDR3 is TGTGCCAGCAGCTTGGGGACAGGGGCTCCTCGAGGGAATCAGCCCCAGCATTTT.